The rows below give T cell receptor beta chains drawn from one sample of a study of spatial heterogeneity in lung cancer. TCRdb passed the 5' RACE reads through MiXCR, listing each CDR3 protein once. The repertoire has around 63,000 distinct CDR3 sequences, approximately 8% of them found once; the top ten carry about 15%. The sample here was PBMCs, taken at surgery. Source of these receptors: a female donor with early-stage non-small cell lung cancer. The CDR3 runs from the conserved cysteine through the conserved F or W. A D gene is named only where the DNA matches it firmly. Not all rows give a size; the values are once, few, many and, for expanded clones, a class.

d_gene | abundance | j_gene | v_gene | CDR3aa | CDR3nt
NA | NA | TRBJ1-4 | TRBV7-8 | CASSLREGSWGEKLFF | TGTGCCAGCAGCTTACGGGAAGGCAGCTGGGGGGAAAAACTGTTTTTT
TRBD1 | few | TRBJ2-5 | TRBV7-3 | CASSPLGQVETQYF | TGTGCCAGCAGCCCGTTAGGACAGGTCGAGACCCAGTACTTC
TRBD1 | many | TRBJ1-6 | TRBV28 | CAINRGDNSPLHF | TGTGCCATAAACAGGGGCGATAATTCACCCCTCCACTTT
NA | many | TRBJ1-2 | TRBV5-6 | CASRSQGQDGYTF | TGTGCCAGCAGGTCACAGGGACAAGATGGCTACACCTTC
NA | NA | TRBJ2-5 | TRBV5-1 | CASSRRQETQYF | TGCGCCAGCAGCCGGAGGCAAGAGACCCAGTACTTC
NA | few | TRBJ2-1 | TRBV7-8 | CASSLEGVEQFF | TGTGCCAGCAGCTTAGAAGGGGTAGAGCAGTTCTTC
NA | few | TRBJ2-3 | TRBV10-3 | CATTPRPEGDTQYF | TGTGCCACGACCCCAAGGCCTGAGGGGGATACGCAGTATTTT
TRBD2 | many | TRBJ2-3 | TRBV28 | CASTTAAGGIKDTQYF | TGTGCCAGCACCACCGCGGCGGGAGGAATTAAAGATACGCAGTATTTT
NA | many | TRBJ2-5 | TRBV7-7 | CASSPQATRKETQYF | TGTGCCAGCAGCCCACAGGCGACGCGGAAGGAGACCCAGTACTTC
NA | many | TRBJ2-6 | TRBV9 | CASSVAPMGSGANVLTF | TGTGCCAGCAGCGTAGCTCCTATGGGGTCCGGGGCCAACGTCCTGACTTTC
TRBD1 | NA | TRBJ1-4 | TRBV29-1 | CSVQRDRGEKLFF | TGCAGCGTTCAGAGGGACAGGGGGGAAAAACTGTTTTTT
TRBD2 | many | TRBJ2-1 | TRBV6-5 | CASSLSGLSYNEQFF | TGTGCCAGCTCCCTTAGCGGGCTCTCCTACAATGAGCAGTTCTTC
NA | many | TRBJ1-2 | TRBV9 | CASGNDGFYGYTF | TGTGCCAGCGGGAACGACGGGTTCTATGGCTACACCTTC
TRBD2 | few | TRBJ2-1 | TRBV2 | CASGLAGGAYNEQFF | TGTGCCAGCGGTTTAGCGGGAGGGGCCTACAATGAGCAGTTCTTC
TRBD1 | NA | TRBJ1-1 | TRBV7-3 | CASSSRTGPNTEAFF | TGTGCCAGCAGCTCCCGGACAGGGCCGAACACTGAAGCTTTCTTT
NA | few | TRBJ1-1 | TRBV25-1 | CASSQTGILNTEAFF | TGTGCCAGCTCTCAAACAGGGATCCTGAACACTGAAGCTTTCTTT
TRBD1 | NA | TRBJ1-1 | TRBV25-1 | CASSESATGIEAFF | TGTGCCAGCAGTGAATCCGCGACAGGGATTGAAGCTTTCTTT
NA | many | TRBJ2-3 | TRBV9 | CASSASFTRQTSTDTQYF | TGTGCCAGCAGCGCCTCCTTCACCCGACAGACTAGCACAGATACGCAGTATTTT
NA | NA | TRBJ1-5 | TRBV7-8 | CASSPTGHLSNQPQHF | TGTGCCAGCAGCCCGACGGGACACCTGAGCAATCAGCCCCAGCATTTT
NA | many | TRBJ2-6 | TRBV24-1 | CATSDVTNVLTF | TGTGCCACCAGTGATGTTACCAACGTCCTGACTTTC
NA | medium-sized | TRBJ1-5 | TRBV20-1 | CSARSYTGGAGQPQHF | TGCAGTGCTAGAAGCTACACTGGGGGGGCCGGACAGCCCCAGCATTTT
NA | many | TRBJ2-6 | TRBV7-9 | CASSLGRYAANVLTF | TGTGCCAGCAGCTTAGGCCGTTACGCGGCCAACGTCCTGACTTTC
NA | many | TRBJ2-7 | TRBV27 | CASSFTGHPEYEQYF | TGTGCCAGCAGTTTCACGGGACACCCTGAATACGAGCAGTACTTC
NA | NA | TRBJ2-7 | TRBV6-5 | CASRSAGISYEQYF | TGTGCCAGCAGGAGTGCGGGAATCTCCTACGAGCAGTACTTC
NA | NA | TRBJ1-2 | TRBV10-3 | CAIGARGYTF | TGTGCCATCGGGGCCAGGGGCTACACCTTC
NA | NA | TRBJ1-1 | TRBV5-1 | CASSLVVADEAFF | TGCGCCAGCAGCTTGGTGGTGGCTGACGAGGCTTTCTTT
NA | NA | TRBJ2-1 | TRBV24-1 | CATSDLRGDNEQFF | TGTGCCACCAGTGATTTAAGGGGGGACAATGAGCAGTTCTTC
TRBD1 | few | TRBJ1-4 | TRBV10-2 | CASRGTGDGEKLFF | TGCGCCAGCCGAGGCACAGGGGACGGGGAAAAACTGTTTTTT
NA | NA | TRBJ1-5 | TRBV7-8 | CASSLEYREDQPQHF | TGTGCCAGCAGCTTAGAGTACAGGGAGGATCAGCCCCAGCATTTT
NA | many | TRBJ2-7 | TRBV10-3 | CAISVRGNTPMEQYF | TGTGCCATCAGTGTGAGGGGGAACACCCCCATGGAGCAGTACTTC
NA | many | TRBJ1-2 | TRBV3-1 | CASSQALVKGLGYTF | TGTGCCAGCAGCCAAGCTCTCGTCAAGGGCCTTGGCTACACCTTC
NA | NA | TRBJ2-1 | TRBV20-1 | CSASSWGINEQFF | TGCAGTGCTAGTTCCTGGGGAATCAATGAGCAGTTCTTC
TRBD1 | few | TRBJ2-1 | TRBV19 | CASSPDRGLVNEQFF | TGTGCCAGTAGTCCGGACAGGGGGCTGGTCAATGAGCAGTTCTTC
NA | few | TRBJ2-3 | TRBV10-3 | CAISAGTRTDTQYF | TGTGCCATCAGTGCGGGGACGCGCACAGATACGCAGTATTTT
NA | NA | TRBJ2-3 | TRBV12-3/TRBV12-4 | CASSGGGSPTDTQYF | TGTGCCAGCAGTGGAGGGGGGTCCCCCACAGATACGCAGTATTTT
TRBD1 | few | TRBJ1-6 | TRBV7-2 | CASSLGIRQGAYSPLHF | TGTGCCAGCAGCTTGGGGATAAGACAGGGGGCATATTCACCCCTCCACTTT
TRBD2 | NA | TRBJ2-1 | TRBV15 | CATSRDQLAGAYNEQFF | TGTGCCACCAGCAGAGATCAACTAGCGGGAGCCTACAATGAGCAGTTCTTC
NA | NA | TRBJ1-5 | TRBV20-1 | CSARDVGHPNQPQHF | TGCAGTGCTAGAGATGTGGGACACCCTAATCAGCCCCAGCATTTT
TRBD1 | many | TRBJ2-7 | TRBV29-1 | CSAGQGASFEQYF | TGCAGCGCGGGGCAGGGGGCTTCCTTCGAGCAGTACTTC
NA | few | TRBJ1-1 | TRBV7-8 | CASRAGPEAFF | TGTGCCAGCAGGGCGGGACCAGAAGCTTTCTTT
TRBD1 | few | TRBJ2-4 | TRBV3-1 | CASSRGTGAKNIQYF | TGTGCCAGCAGCCGCGGGACAGGAGCCAAAAACATTCAGTACTTC
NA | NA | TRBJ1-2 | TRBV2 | CASSENYGYTF | TGTGCCAGCAGTGAGAACTATGGCTACACCTTC
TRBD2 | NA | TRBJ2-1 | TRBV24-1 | CATSDPGLAGGNEQFF | TGTGCCACCAGTGACCCGGGACTAGCGGGAGGTAATGAGCAGTTCTTC
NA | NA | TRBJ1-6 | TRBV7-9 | CASSLASGASPLHF | TGTGCCAGCAGCCTAGCCTCCGGCGCTTCACCCCTCCACTTT
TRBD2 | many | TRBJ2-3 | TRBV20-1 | CSARGASGSADTQYF | TGCAGTGCTAGAGGGGCTAGCGGGAGTGCAGATACGCAGTATTTT
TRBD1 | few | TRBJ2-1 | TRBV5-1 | CASSAGTGGYNEQFF | TGCGCCAGCAGCGCTGGGACAGGCGGTTACAATGAGCAGTTCTTC
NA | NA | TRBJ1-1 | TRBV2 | CASGGPAGAEAFF | TGTGCCAGTGGGGGCCCTGCAGGAGCTGAAGCTTTCTTT
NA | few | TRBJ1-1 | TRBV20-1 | CSARPGIEAFF | TGCAGTGCTAGACCCGGGATTGAAGCTTTCTTT
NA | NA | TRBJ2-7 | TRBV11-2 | CASSLGTAGEQYF | TGTGCCAGCAGCTTAGGGACAGCGGGCGAGCAGTACTTC
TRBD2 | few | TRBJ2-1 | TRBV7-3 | CASTLLAGNEQFF | TGTGCCAGCACCCTCTTAGCGGGGAATGAGCAGTTCTTC
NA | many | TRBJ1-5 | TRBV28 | CASAQGSNNQPQHF | TGTGCCAGCGCCCAGGGATCTAACAATCAGCCCCAGCATTTT
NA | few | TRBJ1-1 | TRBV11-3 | CASSLGSPFGEGNTEAFF | NA
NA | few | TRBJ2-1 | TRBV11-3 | CASSYPGNEQFF | TGTGCCAGCAGCTATCCGGGAAATGAGCAGTTCTTC
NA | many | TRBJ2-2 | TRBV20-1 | CSARRSRVRTGELFF | TGCAGTGCTAGAAGGAGCAGGGTGCGCACCGGGGAGCTGTTTTTT
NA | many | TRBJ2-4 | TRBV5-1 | CASSLEGVYGKNIQYF | TGCGCCAGCAGCTTGGAGGGGGTGTACGGCAAAAACATTCAGTACTTC
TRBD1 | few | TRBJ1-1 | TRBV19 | CASSIGDSGATEAFF | TGTGCCAGTAGTATAGGGGACAGTGGGGCGACTGAAGCTTTCTTT